The present T cell receptor beta chain was sequenced within a study of human T cells and chemical hapten exposure. The wider study: How much TCR each sample yielded varied, mostly because pooled library volumes differed slightly.

MiXCR, run by TCRdb on the RACE reads, gives a single entry per CDR3 protein. There are under 55,000 distinct CDR3 sequences in the sample; roughly 9.5% occur only once, and around a sixth lies in the top ten. V was clipped by 5 bases and J by 1 base; unmatched bases: 10. This CDR3 has 17 amino acids. Germline lookup yields CDR1 MDHEN and CDR2 SYDVKM. As for time point: patch test 3, about 24 weeks after DPC sensitization. The treatment denotes: therapeutic diphenylcyclopropenone sensitization with weekly scalp DPC. Here the sequenced sample was whole blood, taken in connection with sensitization to the hapten diphenylcyclopropenone (DPC). This rearrangement joins TRBV28 to TRBJ2-2; 7 bases match TRBD1. The clonotype was recovered from a middle-aged woman with alopecia areata. Some clones in this sample may be carry-over from other donors' samples. As DNA, the CDR3 is TGTGCCAGCAGTCTACCACCCGGGACAGTGAACACCGGGGAGCTGTTTTTT. Protein: CASSLPPGTVNTGELFF. The full variable domain, with the rest looked up from reference TRBV28 and TRBJ2-2, is DVKVTQSSRYLVKRTGEKVFLECVQDMDHENMFWYRQDPGLGLRLIYFSYDVKMKEKGDIPEGYSVSREKKERFSLILESASTNQTSMYLCASSLPPGTVNTGELFFGEGSRLTVL.